Listed here is a single T cell receptor (beta chain). Its antigen is as yet unknown. The data are from a study of T cell repertoires in cytomegalovirus infection. In the study overall: Researchers turned to recently identified HLA-C-restricted CMV epitopes as well as well-studied HLA-B-restricted ones.

Study results and caveats: HLA-C-restricted CMV-specific TCR beta clonotypes prevailed in the ex vivo response. Adding up the frequency of public TCR beta families identified people who carried CMV plus the relevant HLA.

V dropped 1 base and J dropped 6; count of bases not matched to a gene: 5. This CDR3 contains 14 residues. Looked up from germline, CDR1 is MGHRA and CDR2 is YSYEKL. TCRdb fed the reads into MiXCR, producing one record per CDR3 protein. The sample has about 900,000 distinct CDR3 sequences, roughly 30% seen once. This chain links TRBV4-1 with TRBJ1-1, with 7 nucleotides matching TRBD1. This sequence originates from a human donor in good health (CMV status not recorded). Some clones in this sample may be carry-over from other donors' samples. The sequenced sample was cultured CD8+ T cells from PBMCs, obtained from culture after CMV antigen stimulation. The CDR3 sequence: CASSQVLRGPEAFF. Here the CDR3 DNA reads TGCGCCAGCAGCCAAGTACTTAGGGGGCCTGAAGCTTTCTTT.